This T cell receptor (beta chain) came from a study of Graves' ophthalmopathy and Graves' hyperthyroidism. The germline CDR1 and CDR2 sequences are SGHDT and YYEEEE. CDR3 length: 14 amino acids. V was cut by 6 bases and J by 2 bases, with 14 bases left in between. The table lists this clonotype with a few counts. Its antigen is as yet unknown. Study-level findings and limits: Among expanded thyroid clonotypes above 0.001 frequency, most also occurred in blood. Separation of ophthalmopathy from stable hyperthyroidism was achieved by a 13-signature model, at roughly 88% sensitivity and just over 80% specificity.

For repertoire sequencing, the TCR beta CDR3 regions were amplified from RNA transcripts. First-round RT-PCR with HTBI primers preceded a second-round multiplex PCR. TCRdb reprocessed the multiplex PCR reads with MiXCR, giving one entry per CDR3 protein. The sample includes fewer than 400,000 distinct CDR3 sequences, around 19% of them seen just once. The sample consisted of peripheral blood. The clonotype originates from a woman between 18 and 29 years old with Graves' ophthalmopathy. The chain recombines TRBV5-6 with TRBJ1-1; possible D gene TRBD1, 5 bases. The CDR3 region has the DNA TGTGCCAGCAAAATGAGGGGCCGAAACACTGAAGCTTTCTTT. It specifies CASKMRGRNTEAFF.